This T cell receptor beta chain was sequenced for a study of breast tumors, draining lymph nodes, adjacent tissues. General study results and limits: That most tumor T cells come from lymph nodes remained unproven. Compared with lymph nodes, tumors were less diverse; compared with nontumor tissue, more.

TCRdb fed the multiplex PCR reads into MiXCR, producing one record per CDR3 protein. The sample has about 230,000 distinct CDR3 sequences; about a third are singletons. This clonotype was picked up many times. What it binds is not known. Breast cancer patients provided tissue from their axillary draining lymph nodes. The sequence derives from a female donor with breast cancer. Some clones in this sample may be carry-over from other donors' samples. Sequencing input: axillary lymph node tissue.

CDR3 nucleotides: TGTGCCAGCAGTTCTCGGGGAGTTACTGATGAGCAGTTCTTC. Its protein is CASSSRGVTDEQFF. This rearrangement joins TRBV12-3 or TRBV12-4 to TRBJ2-1, with a possible D match to TRBD2 (5 bases). V was cut by 4 bases and J by 8 bases, with 15 bases left in between. This CDR3 comprises 14 residues.